One and the same sample provided the 15 T cell receptor beta chains below, sequenced in a study of T cells in tuberculosis. Clones were read by immunoSEQ multiplex PCR, and TCRdb kept only the in-frame ones, dropping some. The sample includes nearly 60,000 clones, 70% to 90% of them seen just once. Sorting used thawed, overnight-rested PBMC stained with anti-CD3, a viability dye and GMM-loaded CD1B tetramer. The lipid loaded on the CD1B tetramers was C32 glucose monomycolate from Rhodococcus equi. Source material: CD1b-GMM tetramer-negative cells sorted from PBMCs. These receptors were obtained from an adult woman with latent tuberculosis.

J is TRBJ2-7 and V is TRBV5-1; 7 bases fit TRBD1. CDR3 length: 15 residues. Germline CDR1 is SGHRS and CDR2 is YFSETQ. V was clipped by 7 bases and J by 4 bases; unmatched bases: 14. CDR3 nucleotide sequence: TGCGCCAGCGGATTGCCGGGACAGCGGCAGTACGAGCAGTACTTC. This encodes CASGLPGQRQYEQYF.

CDR3 residues: CASSQSGGAKETQYF. In DNA form, the CDR3 reads TGTGCCAGCAGCCAAAGCGGGGGGGCCAAAGAGACCCAGTACTTC. The V gene is TRBV7-3, the J gene TRBJ2-5; 10 bases are a match to TRBD2. The V segment lost 5 bases and the J segment 3 bases; nucleotides outside the gene matches: 6. Germline assignment: CDR1 SGHTA and CDR2 FQGTGA. The CDR3 length is 15 residues.

The gene calls are TRBV27 and TRBJ1-1, with TRBD1 identical over 10 bases. V was clipped by 4 bases and J by 5 bases; unmatched bases: 1. The CDR3 has 13 amino acids. Germline V gene data show CDR1 as MNHEY and CDR2 as SMNVEV (reference sequence). CDR3 DNA sequence: TGTGCCAGCAGTTGGACAGGGGGGACTGAAGCTTTCTTT. This gives the protein CASSWTGGTEAFF.

This sequence joins TRBV18 and TRBJ1-3; TRBD1 matches at 8 bases. CDR1 KGHSH and CDR2 LQKENI come from the germline V gene. The CDR3 is 13 residues long. Unmatched junction bases numbered 10, after V lost 3 bases and J lost 15 bases. CDR3 in amino acids: CASSPWEDREPYF. The CDR3 region has the DNA TGTGCCAGCTCACCTTGGGAGGACAGGGAGCCATATTTT. The complete variable domain, with remaining parts taken from reference TRBV18 and TRBJ1-3, reads NAGVMQNPRHLVRRRGQEARLRCSPMKGHSHVYWYRQLPEEGLKFMVYLQKENIIDESGMPKERFSAEFPKEGPSILRIQQVVRGDSAAYFCASSPWEDREPYFGEGSWLTVV.

V gene TRBV7-9 combines with J gene TRBJ1-4; no clear D. The CDR3 runs 15 residues. Germline CDR1 is SEHNR and CDR2 is FQNEAQ (reference sequence). The ends were cut back, 5 bases at V and 4 bases at J, with 14 bases in the middle. The CDR3 reads CASSPTEKRNEKLFF. Written as DNA, the CDR3 is TGTGCCAGCAGCCCCACAGAGAAACGTAATGAAAAACTGTTTTTT.

The V and J genes are TRBV2 and TRBJ2-7, with D possibly TRBD2 on 6 matching bases. This CDR3 spans 14 amino acids. Trimming took 8 bases from V and 2 from J, leaving 16 bases between them. Germline values: CDR1 SNHLY, CDR2 FYNNEI. This chain's CDR3 is CASRGRDFAYEQYF. The CDR3 DNA reads as TGTGCCAGCCGAGGAAGGGACTTTGCCTACGAGCAGTACTTC.

This clone was recorded a few times. The chain links TRBV19 to TRBJ2-1, with D unclear. CDR1 is LNHDA and CDR2 is SQIVND in the germline V gene (reference sequence). The CDR3 is 15 amino acids. V was cut by 1 base and J by 0 bases, with 7 bases left in between. In nucleotides, the CDR3 is TGTGCCAGTAGTATAGCAGCGAGCTCCTACAATGAGCAGTTCTTC. It translates to CASSIAASSYNEQFF. The full variable domain, rest sourced from reference TRBV19 and TRBJ2-1, is DGGITQSPKYLFRKEGQNVTLSCEQNLNHDAMYWYRQDPGQGLRLIYYSQIVNDFQKGDIAEGYSVSREKKESFPLTVTSAQKNPTAFYLCASSIAASSYNEQFFGPGTRLTVL.

The CDR3, as DNA: TGTGCCAGCTCACCGGGGACTAGCGGCAGGCATGAGCAGTTCTTC. Translation: CASSPGTSGRHEQFF. The genes are TRBV18 and TRBJ2-1; 11 bases line up with TRBD2. Germline CDR1 and CDR2: KGHSH and LQKENI. Trimming cost V 3 bases and J 8 bases; bases outside gene matches: 6. The CDR3 covers 15 residues. Full variable domain (rest looked up from reference TRBV18 and TRBJ2-1): NAGVMQNPRHLVRRRGQEARLRCSPMKGHSHVYWYRQLPEEGLKFMVYLQKENIIDESGMPKERFSAEFPKEGPSILRIQQVVRGDSAAYFCASSPGTSGRHEQFFGPGTRLTVL.

The CDR3 sequence: CASSQTGLYNEQFF. DNA for the CDR3: TGCGCCAGCAGCCAAACAGGGCTATACAATGAGCAGTTCTTC. The chain recombines TRBV5-1 with TRBJ2-1; D is perhaps TRBD1 (6 bases). The CDR3 loop spans 14 amino acids. Trimming stripped 4 bases from V and 4 bases from J, with 12 bases between. Germline V lookup: CDR1 SGHRS, CDR2 YFSETQ.

The genes are TRBV30 and TRBJ1-1, with D maybe TRBD1 (6 bases). The germline V gene has CDR1 GTSNPN and CDR2 SVGIG (reference sequence). CDR3 length: 13 amino acids. V lost 3 bases, J lost 5 bases, and 13 bases lay in between. The DNA for the CDR3 is TGTGCCTGGAGAGGGGGGGGTGCGACTGAAGCTTTCTTT. This translates into CAWRGGGATEAFF.

This clone showed up just once. V and J are TRBV4-3 and TRBJ2-7; 10 nucleotides match TRBD1. From germline, CDR1 is LGHNA and CDR2 YSLEER. The J segment lost 1 base and the V segment lost 3 bases, leaving 6 bases of the junction unmatched. There are 16 residues in the CDR3. In DNA form, the CDR3 reads TGCGCCAGCAGCCACTCTGGGACAGGGGAGTCCTACGAGCAGTACTTC. Translating gives CASSHSGTGESYEQYF.

The V call is TRBV7-8, the J call TRBJ2-3, with 11 bases aligning to TRBD2. Germline V gives CDR1 SGHVS, CDR2 FQNEAQ. Trimming took 1 base from V and 2 from J; bases not matched to a gene: 2. The CDR3 spans 16 residues. The CDR3 DNA follows: TGTGCCAGCAGCTTAGGGACTAGCGGGTACACAGATACGCAGTATTTT. Protein product: CASSLGTSGYTDTQYF.

In this sample, this clone turned up a few times. This sequence joins TRBV19 and TRBJ1-1; 9 bases line up with TRBD1. Germline V gene sequence: CDR1 LNHDA, CDR2 SQIVND (reference sequence). This CDR3 has 13 residues. Unmatched junction bases numbered 1, after V lost 4 bases and J lost 4 bases. CDR3 sequence (DNA): TGTGCCAGTAGTAGACAGGGGGGCACTGAAGCTTTCTTT. It specifies CASSRQGGTEAFF.

V gene TRBV4-1 combines with J gene TRBJ1-2; maybe TRBD1 (5 bases). The CDR3 runs to 14 residues. V was shortened by 4 bases and J by 4 bases, with 13 bases between the two germline ends. CDR1 and CDR2 from the germline V gene are MGHRA and YSYEKL. The CDR3 loop reads CASSRNFRAYGYTF. The DNA of the CDR3 is TGCGCCAGCAGCCGAAACTTCAGGGCCTATGGCTACACCTTC.

The chain couples TRBV4-3 to TRBJ2-3; TRBD2 aligns across 12 bases. This CDR3 has 18 residues. Looked up from germline, CDR1 is LGHNA and CDR2 is YSLEER. V lost 4 bases and J lost 2; bases outside the gene matches: 10. DNA for the CDR3: TGCGCCAGCAGCCCGAGACTAGCGGGGGAGATAAACACAGATACGCAGTATTTT. It encodes CASSPRLAGEINTDTQYF.